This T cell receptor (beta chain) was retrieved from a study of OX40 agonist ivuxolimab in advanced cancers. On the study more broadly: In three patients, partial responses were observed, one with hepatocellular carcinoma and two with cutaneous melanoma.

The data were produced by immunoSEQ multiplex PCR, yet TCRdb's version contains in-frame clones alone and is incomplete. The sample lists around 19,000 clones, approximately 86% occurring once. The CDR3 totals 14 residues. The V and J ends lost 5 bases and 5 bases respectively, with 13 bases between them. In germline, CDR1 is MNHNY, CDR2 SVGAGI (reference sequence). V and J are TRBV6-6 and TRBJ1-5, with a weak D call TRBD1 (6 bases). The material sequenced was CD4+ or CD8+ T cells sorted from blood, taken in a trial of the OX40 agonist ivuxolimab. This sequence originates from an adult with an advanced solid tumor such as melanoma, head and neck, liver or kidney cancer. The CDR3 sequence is CASSPRQEHQPQHF. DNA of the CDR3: TGTGCCAGCAGTCCTAGACAGGAACATCAGCCCCAGCATTTT.